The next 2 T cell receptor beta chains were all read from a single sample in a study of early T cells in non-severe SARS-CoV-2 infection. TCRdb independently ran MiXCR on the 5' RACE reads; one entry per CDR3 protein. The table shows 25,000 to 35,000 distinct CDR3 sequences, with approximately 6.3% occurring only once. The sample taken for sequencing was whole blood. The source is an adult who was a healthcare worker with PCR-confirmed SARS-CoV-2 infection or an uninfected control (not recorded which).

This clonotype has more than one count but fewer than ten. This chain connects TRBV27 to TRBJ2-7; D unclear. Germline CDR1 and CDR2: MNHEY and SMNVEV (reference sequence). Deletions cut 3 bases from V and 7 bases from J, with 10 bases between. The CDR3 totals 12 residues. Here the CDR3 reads CASSFLTGEQYF. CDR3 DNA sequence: TGTGCCAGCAGTTTTCTCACCGGAGAGCAGTACTTC.

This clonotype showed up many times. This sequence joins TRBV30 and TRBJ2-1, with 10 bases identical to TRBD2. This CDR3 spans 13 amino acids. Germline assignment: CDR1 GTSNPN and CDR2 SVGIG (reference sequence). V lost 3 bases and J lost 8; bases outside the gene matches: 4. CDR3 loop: CAWRKAGGYEQFF. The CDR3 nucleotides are TGTGCCTGGAGGAAAGCGGGAGGGTATGAGCAGTTCTTC.